Described below is a single T cell receptor beta chain sequence and its context. It was negative isolation that provided the CD8+ and CD4+ T cells, whereas TEMRA cells were enriched by FACS. The data belong to a study of CD8 T cells in Susac syndrome. The overall study: Blood was drawn from patients with Susac syndrome. At that point, they were therapy-naive, on corticosteroids, or on intravenous immunoglobulin alone.

Reverse transcription of roughly 0.45 to 1 ug RNA used random hexamers. Coverage of TCR beta CDR3 amplification by immunoSEQ multiplex PCR extended to 54 Vbeta and 13 Jbeta. TCRdb re-analysed the immunoSEQ multiplex PCR reads in MiXCR, keeping a single row per CDR3 protein. The repertoire holds tens of thousands of distinct CDR3 sequences, with 90% to 97% as singletons. This CDR3 has 12 residues. V dropped 6 bases and J dropped 8 bases, with 16 bases sitting between them. Germline lookup yields CDR1 GTSNPN and CDR2 SVGIG (reference sequence). The sample consisted of CD8+ T cells from PBMCs. The TCR comes from a human donor with Susac syndrome. V gene TRBV30 combines with J gene TRBJ1-2; tentative D call: TRBD1 (5 bases). CDR3 coding DNA: TGTGCCTGTCAGGGTCGAGCACTCGGCTACACCTTC. Amino acids: CACQGRALGYTF.